The clone carrying this TCR beta chain was seen only a few times. Its antigen is unknown. CDR3 length equals 16 residues. Germline loops: CDR1 LGHNA, CDR2 YNFKEQ. Trimming cost V 0 bases and J 6 bases, with 16 bases left between them. Via MiXCR, TCRdb re-called the reads, giving one row per CDR3 protein. Among 700,000 to 900,000 distinct CDR3 sequences listed, almost 30% were seen once. This record belongs to a study of T cell repertoires in cytomegalovirus infection. Turning to the study itself: In the study, CMV epitopes included recently identified HLA-C-restricted and well-studied HLA-B-restricted ones.

The study's findings and limits: Pooled public TCR beta family frequency picked out CMV carriers with the relevant HLA.

This TCR was recovered from a human donor in good health (CMV status not recorded). Some clones in this sample may be carry-over from other donors' samples. This specimen consisted of cultured CD8+ T cells from PBMCs, obtained from culture after CMV antigen stimulation. The gene calls are TRBV4-2 and TRBJ2-3; tentatively, D is TRBD2 (7 bases). Written as DNA, the CDR3 is TGTGCCAGCAGCCAAGATTGGGCGGGGGCGGAGGATACGCAGTATTTT. Encoded protein: CASSQDWAGAEDTQYF.